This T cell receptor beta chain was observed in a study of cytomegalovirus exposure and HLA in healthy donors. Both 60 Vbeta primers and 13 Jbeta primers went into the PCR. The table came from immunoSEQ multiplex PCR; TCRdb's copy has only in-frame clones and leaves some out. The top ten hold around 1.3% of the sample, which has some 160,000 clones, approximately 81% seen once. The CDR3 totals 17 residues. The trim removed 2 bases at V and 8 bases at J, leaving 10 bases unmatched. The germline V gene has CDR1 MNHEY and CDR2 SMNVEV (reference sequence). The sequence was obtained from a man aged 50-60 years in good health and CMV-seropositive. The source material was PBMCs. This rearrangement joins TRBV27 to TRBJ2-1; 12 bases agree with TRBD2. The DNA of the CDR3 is TGTGCCAGCAGTTTAAGTGGGCTAGCGGGGGGGCCCTATGAGCAGTTCTTC. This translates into CASSLSGLAGGPYEQFF.